This T cell receptor beta chain was captured by sequencing in a study of cytomegalovirus exposure and HLA in healthy donors. Study information: Early released data comprised about 90 million unique TCRs from HLA-typed donors.

Primers: 60 Vbeta forward and 13 Jbeta reverse. The protocol was immunoSEQ multiplex PCR, while the TCRdb copy is restricted to in-frame clones and leaves out a portion. The sample contains 150,000 to 200,000 clones, roughly 80% of which appear only once. CDR3 length equals 15 residues. Germline CDR1 and CDR2: MNHEY and SMNVEV (reference sequence). V lost 5 bases, J lost 4 bases, and 15 bases lay in between. On this clone itself: Its antigen is undetermined.

The study, taken as a whole, reports: As a later analysis revealed, most CMV-associated TCR beta chains appeared HLA-restricted.

The TCR sequence derives from a male donor in good health and CMV-seropositive. The material sequenced was PBMCs. The chain carries TRBV27 and TRBJ2-1; D is perhaps TRBD1 (6 bases). The chain's CDR3 is CASSPGRGQYNEQFF. CDR3 sequence (DNA): TGTGCCAGCAGTCCCGGCAGGGGCCAATACAATGAGCAGTTCTTC.